This is a list of T cell receptor beta chains from one sample in a study of blood T cell repertoires in COVID-19. The table came from immunoSEQ multiplex PCR; TCRdb's copy has only in-frame clones and leaves some out. Of about 270,000 clones in the sample, 88% are singletons; the top ten hold roughly 1.2%. Specimen: PBMCs or T cells enriched from blood (not recorded which). The receptors here all came from a woman aged 35 to 49 with acute COVID-19. CDR3s include the opening cysteine and the closing phenylalanine or tryptophan. The D gene is left open where the match is weak. A clone size is listed for some rows: how often the clone was seen (once, few, many), or a class if it is expanded.

cdr3_aa	cdr3_nt	v_call	j_call	d_call	clone_size
CASGSKAQGWDPYSNQPQHF	TGCGCCAGCGGTTCCAAAGCACAGGGATGGGATCCATATAGCAATCAGCCCCAGCATTTT	TRBV5-1	TRBJ1-5	.	.
CASSLLLYTGELFF	TGTGCCAGCAGTCTCCTACTTTATACCGGGGAGCTGTTTTTT	TRBV28	TRBJ2-2	.	once
CAWSVDGLAGESGTDTQYF	TGTGCCTGGAGTGTAGATGGACTAGCGGGAGAGTCTGGGACAGATACGCAGTATTTT	TRBV30	TRBJ2-3	TRBD2	.
CASSFAAEKLFF	TGTGCCAGCAGCTTCGCAGCGGAAAAACTGTTTTTT	TRBV11-3	TRBJ1-4	.	once
CASSFPTGKWEYNEQFF	TGTGCCAGCAGCTTCCCCACAGGAAAATGGGAATACAATGAGCAGTTCTTC	TRBV13	TRBJ2-1	.	.
CASSSRTSDTQYF	TGTGCCAGCAGCAGTCGGACATCAGATACGCAGTATTTT	TRBV7-9	TRBJ2-3	.	few
CAIGGTGETEAFF	TGTGCCATAGGGGGGACAGGGGAAACTGAAGCTTTCTTT	TRBV6-5	TRBJ1-1	TRBD1	.
CASSPLVTGANTGELFF	TGTGCCAGCTCACCTCTCGTTACGGGAGCGAACACCGGGGAGCTGTTTTTT	TRBV18	TRBJ2-2	.	.
CASRTGISGNTIYF	TGTGCCAGCAGGACAGGGATCTCTGGAAACACCATATATTTT	TRBV6-5	TRBJ1-3	TRBD1	.
CASSLAGPDTQYF	TGTGCCAGCAGCTTGGCAGGGCCAGATACGCAGTATTTT	TRBV5-6	TRBJ2-3	.	once
CASSFSGGSHNEQFF	TGTGCCAGTAGTTTTAGCGGGGGGTCCCACAATGAGCAGTTCTTC	TRBV19	TRBJ2-1	TRBD2	.
CATSRARDWYNEQFF	TGTGCCACCAGCAGAGCGCGGGACTGGTACAATGAGCAGTTCTTC	TRBV15	TRBJ2-1	.	once
CASSLAVTSLNEQFF	TGTGCCAGCAGCTTAGCGGTGACTAGTCTCAATGAGCAGTTCTTC	TRBV7-9	TRBJ2-1	.	.
CASRLGGNTEAFF	TGTGCCAGCAGACTAGGGGGGAACACTGAAGCTTTCTTT	TRBV12-3/TRBV12-4	TRBJ1-1	.	once